This T cell receptor beta chain was sequenced during a study of molecular identifiers for immune sequencing clone quantification. The CDR3 consists of 15 residues. Germline CDR1 LGHNA, CDR2 YSLEER. Trimming removed 0 bases from V and 5 bases from J, with 12 bases in between. Concerning this clonotype itself: Antigen specificity is unknown.

Study results and limitations: Spiked-in Jurkat TCR RNA corresponding to one cell was reported as detectable against approximately 900,000 naive cells. Clones of above 20 RNA copies carried over 99% of effector molecules; in naive cells they carried under 1%.

TCRdb independently ran MiXCR on the PCR reads; one entry per CDR3 protein. There are more than 450,000 distinct CDR3 sequences in the sample; around 23% occur only once, and around 0.79% lies in the top ten. Material: naive CD8+ T cells from blood, with Jurkat cell RNA spiked in. Stated subset: FACS-sorted CD8+CD4-CCR7+CD45RA+ naive T cells. The sequence came from a human donor in good health. Some libraries in this study had Jurkat cell RNA spiked in. The chain is built from TRBV4-3 and TRBJ2-3, with a possible D match to TRBD2 (5 bases). CDR3 sequence (DNA): TGCGCCAGCAGCCAAGATCGTATCGGGGAAGATACGCAGTATTTT. This encodes CASSQDRIGEDTQYF.